The 10 T cell receptor beta chains given below trace back to one sample, sequenced in a study of T cells in Graves' hyperthyroidism and ophthalmopathy. Amplification of TCR beta CDR3 regions was performed using RNA transcripts as template. First-round RT-PCR with HTBI primers amplified the TCR CDR3 region. In TCRdb, the multiplex PCR reads were re-called with MiXCR into one record per CDR3 protein. The sample lists 730,000 or so distinct CDR3 sequences, around 20% occurring once. Sequences were obtained from blood. The receptors stem from a woman aged 45-65 years with Graves' hyperthyroidism that later progressed to Graves' ophthalmopathy.

About this clonotype: The junction differs from germline at one of its ends, possibly a read error. The chain couples TRBV11-2 to TRBJ2-3, with 8 bases that match TRBD1. Per the germline V gene, CDR1 is SGHAT and CDR2 is FQNNGV. The CDR3 is 16 amino acids. CDR3 sequence: CASSPGQGSMTDAQYF. The CDR3 DNA reads TGTGCCAGCAGCCCAGGACAGGGATCCATGACAGATGCGCAGTATTTT.

In this sample, this clonotype turned up a few times. The V call is TRBV7-6, the J call TRBJ2-1; D might be TRBD1 (7 bases). This CDR3 is built from 14 residues. Germline V gene data show CDR1 as SGHVS and CDR2 as FNYEAQ. V was pared by 4 bases and J by 15 bases, with 22 bases between. The CDR3 DNA follows: TGTGCCAGCAGCTCCCGTGGACAGGCTAGCGTCCCGTTCTTC. It is translated as CASSSRGQASVPFF.

This clonotype showed up many times. This chain links TRBV3-1 with TRBJ1-1; D might be TRBD1 (6 bases). Per the germline V gene, CDR1 is LGHDT and CDR2 is YNNKEL (reference sequence). Trimming took 11 bases from V and 7 from J, leaving 20 bases between them. This CDR3 contains 13 residues. The CDR3 bases are TGTGCCGTTAAAAGGGACACGACTAATGAAGCTTTCTTT. Its translation is CAVKRDTTNEAFF.

This clonotype was seen more than once but under ten times. The chain's CDR3 is CASSQRAAGAGETQYF. For the CDR3, the DNA is TGTGCCAGCAGCCAAAGGGCTGCGGGGGCCGGGGAGACCCAGTACTTC. The chain combines TRBV6-1 with TRBJ2-5; a weak D match, TRBD2 (7 bases). CDR1 and CDR2 from the germline V gene are MNHNS and SASEGT. The length of the CDR3 is 16 residues. V lost 6 bases and J 5 bases, leaving 22 bases between the germline ends.

This clonotype showed up just a few times. The CDR3 sequence is CASRTLQGGRVAFF. CDR3 in DNA: TGCGCCAGCAGAACTTTACAGGGGGGAAGAGTAGCTTTCTTT. The gene calls are TRBV5-1 and TRBJ1-1, with TRBD1 matching over 8 bases. Looked up from germline, CDR1 is SGHRS and CDR2 is YFSETQ. The J segment lost 10 bases and the V segment lost 5 bases, leaving 13 bases of the junction unmatched. The CDR3 has 14 residues. Based on the CDR3 plus reference TRBV5-1 and TRBJ1-1, the full variable domain is KAGVTQTPRYLIKTRGQQVTLSCSPISGHRSVSWYQQTPGQGLQFLFEYFSETQRNKGNFPGRFSGRQFSNSRSEMNVSTLELGDSALYLCASRTLQGGRVAFFGQGTRLTVV.

This clonotype was counted ten times or more. CDR3 sequence: CSARRPGTGVNQPQHF. Here the CDR3 DNA reads TGCAGTGCTAGACGTCCCGGGACAGGCGTCAATCAGCCCCAGCATTTT. This chain joins TRBV20-1 and TRBJ1-5; 8 bases map to TRBD1. This CDR3 spans 16 amino acids. The ends lost 2 bases at V and 3 bases at J; junction bases unmatched: 9. The germline CDR1 and CDR2 sequences are DFQATT and SNEGSKA (reference sequence).

This clonotype occurred many times. The chain uses TRBV15 and TRBJ1-2; the match to TRBD1 covers 7 bases. This CDR3 region has 16 residues. Germline values: CDR1 LNHNV, CDR2 YYDKDF (reference sequence). The junction had 12 bases not matched to a gene; V was cut back by 0 bases and J by 8 bases. The CDR3 nucleotides are TGTGCCACCAGCAGAGAGCCCACCGGGACAGAAACGGGCTACACCTTC. This gives the protein CATSREPTGTETGYTF.

This clonotype appeared many times. This chain links TRBV11-2 with TRBJ2-1, with D unresolved. The CDR3 is 15 residues long. Deletions cut 5 bases from V and 1 base from J, with 12 bases between. Germline values: CDR1 SGHAT, CDR2 FQNNGV. In DNA form, the CDR3 reads TGTGCCAGCAGCCCGCCCCCGAGATCCTACAATGAGCAGTTCTTC. Translation: CASSPPPRSYNEQFF.

At least ten counts were recorded for this clonotype. The chain has TRBV11-2 and TRBJ2-3; tentatively, D is TRBD2 (6 bases). Germline V gene data show CDR1 as SGHAT and CDR2 as FQNNGV. V was trimmed by 8 bases and J by 2 bases, leaving 17 bases between them. CDR3 length: 15 residues. CDR3 sequence reads: CASLQTGVVTDTQYF. In DNA, the CDR3 is TGTGCCAGCCTTCAGACGGGGGTAGTCACAGATACGCAGTATTTT.

The rearrangement links TRBV15 to TRBJ1-2; D is uncertain. The V gene lost 0 bases and the J gene lost 6 bases, with 14 bases spanning the gap. The CDR3 is 15 residues long. Germline V lookup: CDR1 LNHNV, CDR2 YYDKDF (reference sequence). The CDR3 spells CATSRDLLGFDGYTF. CDR3 DNA: TGTGCCACCAGCAGAGATCTGTTGGGGTTCGATGGCTACACCTTC. Complete variable domain (other parts from reference TRBV15 and TRBJ1-2): DAMVIQNPRYQVTQFGKPVTLSCSQTLNHNVMYWYQQKSSQAPKLLFHYYDKDFNNEADTPDNFQSRRPNTSFCFLDIRSPGLGDTAMYLCATSRDLLGFDGYTFGSGTRLTVV.